This TCR beta chain was sequenced in a study of identical twins. About this clonotype: The antigen is not known.

TCRdb ran MiXCR on the 5' RACE reads and lists one entry per CDR3 protein. The data hold some 1,700,000 distinct CDR3 sequences, with about 32% observed a single time. Study-wide results and caveats: Where beta out-of-frame sequences were concerned, excess twin sharing was weaker. Insertions were reduced in abundant cord blood beta clonotypes but not in memory repertoires.

No donor was unhealthy or non-Caucasian. The CDR3 has 13 amino acids. Germline-derived CDR1 and CDR2 are SQVTM and ANQGSEA. V was clipped by 4 bases and J by 1 base, with 8 bases between them. The genes are TRBV29-1 and TRBJ1-5; D unresolved. The receptor comes from a newborn girl in good health. Input material: cord blood. The CDR3 nucleotides are TGCAGCGTTGTAGCAGGAAGCAATCAGCCCCAGCATTTT. Encoded protein: CSVVAGSNQPQHF.